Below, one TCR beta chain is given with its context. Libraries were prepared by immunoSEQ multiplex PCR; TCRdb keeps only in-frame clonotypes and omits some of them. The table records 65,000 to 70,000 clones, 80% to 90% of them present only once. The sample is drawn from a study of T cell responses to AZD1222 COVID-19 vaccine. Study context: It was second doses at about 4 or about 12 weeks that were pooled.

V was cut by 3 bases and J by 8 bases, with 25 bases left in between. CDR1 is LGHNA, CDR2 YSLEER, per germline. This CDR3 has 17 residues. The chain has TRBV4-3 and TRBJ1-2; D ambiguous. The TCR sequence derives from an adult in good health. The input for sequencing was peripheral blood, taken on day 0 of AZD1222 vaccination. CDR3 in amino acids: CASSHDAGAGRVWGYTF. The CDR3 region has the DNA TGCGCCAGCAGCCATGATGCGGGAGCAGGTCGGGTCTGGGGCTACACCTTC.